These 11 T cell receptor beta chains share one sample of origin, sequenced in a study of cytomegalovirus exposure and HLA in healthy donors. Amplification used 60 Vbeta primers and 13 Jbeta primers. Clones were read by immunoSEQ multiplex PCR, and TCRdb kept only the in-frame ones, dropping some. The data contain 150,000 to 200,000 clones, under 85% of them seen just once; the ten biggest clones take up around 2.3%. Sequencing was performed on PBMCs. These receptors all stem from a human donor in good health.

The V call is TRBV5-1, the J call TRBJ2-3; 7 bases are shared with TRBD2. The CDR3 is made up of 13 amino acids. The trim removed 7 bases at V and 6 bases at J, leaving 8 bases unmatched. Germline V gene data show CDR1 as SGHRS and CDR2 as YFSETQ. CDR3 bases: TGCGCCAGCCGGGCGGGGGTCCCCGATACGCAGTATTTT. Protein: CASRAGVPDTQYF.

The chain links TRBV5-1 to TRBJ2-1, with D unresolved. Germline CDR1 and CDR2: SGHRS and YFSETQ. Trimming removed 4 bases from V and 8 bases from J, with 13 bases in between. The CDR3 is 13 residues long. The CDR3 protein is CASSPSLTHEQFF. CDR3 sequence (DNA): TGCGCCAGCAGCCCCTCTCTAACTCATGAGCAGTTCTTC.

The CDR3 coding sequence is TGTGCCAGCAGTTCTTTAGCGGGAGCGAACACCGGGGAGCTGTTTTTT. Amino acid sequence: CASSSLAGANTGELFF. The chain has TRBV6-5 and TRBJ2-2, with 9 bases aligning to TRBD2. CDR3 length: 16 residues. From germline, CDR1 is MNHEY and CDR2 SVGAGI. V was clipped by 4 bases and J by 0 bases; unmatched bases: 3.

This clone was detected only a few times. The rearrangement links TRBV30 to TRBJ1-2, with 9 bases lining up with TRBD1. The junction had 5 bases not matched to a gene; V was cut back by 3 bases and J by 6 bases. Germline CDR1 reads GTSNPN; CDR2 reads SVGIG (reference sequence). The CDR3 spans 13 residues. The CDR3 bases are TGTGCCTGGAGAGGGGGACAGGGCCATGGCTACACCTTC. Residues: CAWRGGQGHGYTF.

This clone was seen a handful of times. The chain links TRBV5-6 to TRBJ2-7, with D possibly being TRBD1 (6 bases). V dropped 0 bases and J dropped 3 bases, with 13 bases sitting between them. This CDR3 is built from 15 residues. Germline assignment: CDR1 SGHDT and CDR2 YYEEEE. This CDR3 is CASSLGEQGYYEQYF. The CDR3, as DNA: TGTGCCAGCAGCTTGGGGGAACAGGGCTACTACGAGCAGTACTTC.

The chain recombines TRBV7-6 with TRBJ1-2, with TRBD1 as a possible D gene (6 bases). V lost 3 bases to trimming and J lost 2 bases, with 10 bases between them. CDR1 and CDR2 (germline): SGHVS, FNYEAQ. CDR3 length: 14 amino acids. The CDR3 DNA is TGTGCCAGCAGCTTGGTCAGGGGAAACTATGGCTACACCTTC. Translated, it gives CASSLVRGNYGYTF.

The V and J genes are TRBV29-1 and TRBJ1-2, with a possible D match to TRBD1 (5 bases). Trimming removed 4 bases at V and 4 bases at J, with 13 bases between. Looked up from germline, CDR1 is SQVTM and CDR2 is ANQGSEA. This CDR3 region has 13 residues. The CDR3 sequence: CSVATGQVYGYTF. For the CDR3, the DNA is TGCAGCGTTGCCACCGGACAAGTCTATGGCTACACCTTC.

The chain joins TRBV4-1 to TRBJ2-7, with 9 bases identical to TRBD1. J was trimmed by 7 bases and V by 1 base; bases with no gene match: 8. Germline V gives CDR1 MGHRA, CDR2 YSYEKL. This CDR3 has 15 amino acids. The CDR3 region is CASSQAGTGPWEQYF. The CDR3 DNA sequence: TGCGCCAGCAGCCAAGCCGGGACAGGGCCTTGGGAGCAGTACTTC.

The chain links TRBV25-1 to TRBJ2-5, with TRBD1 identical over 9 bases. The CDR3 runs to 13 residues. CDR1 is MGHDK and CDR2 is SYGVNS in the germline V gene. V trimming: 6 bases; J trimming: 6 bases; junction bases outside the gene matches: 5. The CDR3 loop reads CASRTGGRKTQYF. CDR3 DNA: TGTGCCAGCAGGACAGGGGGTAGAAAGACCCAGTACTTC.

This clone appeared a single time. The genes are TRBV30 and TRBJ2-2; 7 positions match TRBD1. The germline gives CDR1 GTSNPN, CDR2 SVGIG (reference sequence). The CDR3 covers 16 residues. J gave up 1 base and V 0 bases, and 5 bases lay outside the gene matches. Here the CDR3 DNA reads TGTGCCTGGAGTGTTGGCAGGGGGTGGAACACCGGGGAGCTGTTTTTT. Protein sequence: CAWSVGRGWNTGELFF.

The rearrangement joins TRBV7-2 to TRBJ2-7; possible D gene TRBD1, 5 bases. The germline gives CDR1 SGHTA, CDR2 FQGNSA. This CDR3 region has 15 residues. The V and J ends lost 1 base and 3 bases respectively, with 13 bases between them. CDR3 loop: CASSLDPGYNYEQYF. For the CDR3, the DNA is TGTGCCAGCAGCTTAGATCCAGGGTACAACTACGAGCAGTACTTC.